The clone carrying this T cell receptor (beta chain) was observed a handful of times. Donors of Cohort 3 who recovered were those that had two negative PCRs, clearance, or symptom resolution. The sample is drawn from a study of blood T cell repertoires in COVID-19. At the level of the study: The study drew acute and convalescent COVID-19 samples from the United States, Italy and Spain.

Profiling relied on immunoSEQ multiplex PCR, and the TCRdb table lists in-frame clones only, not all of them. Here the sample spans more than 150,000 clones, roughly four fifths being singletons. Trimming removed 6 bases at V and 0 bases at J, with 12 bases between. CDR1 SQVTM and CDR2 ANQGSEA come from the germline V gene. This CDR3 has 13 amino acids. This clonotype was obtained from a man aged 50 or older who had recovered from COVID-19. The rearrangement links TRBV29-1 to TRBJ2-7, with D hard to call. The sample taken for sequencing was PBMCs or T cells enriched from blood (not recorded which). The CDR3: CSVLKTSSYEQYF. CDR3 nucleotides: TGCAGCGTACTAAAGACCAGCTCCTACGAGCAGTACTTC.